The 3 T cell receptor beta chains below were found in one sample sequenced in a study of blood T cell repertoires in COVID-19. Profiling relied on immunoSEQ multiplex PCR, and the TCRdb table lists in-frame clones only, not all of them. The profile shows roughly 130,000 clones, roughly 86% of them singletons. The sample comprised peripheral blood. Receptors were obtained from a woman aged 60-75 years with acute or convalescent COVID-19.

The V gene is TRBV30, the J gene TRBJ1-1; tentative D call: TRBD1 (6 bases). Per the germline V gene, CDR1 is GTSNPN and CDR2 is SVGIG (reference sequence). The CDR3 consists of 13 residues. V was pared by 0 bases and J by 3 bases, with 8 bases between. CDR3 bases: TGTGCCTGGAGTGTTACAGGGTACACTGAAGCTTTCTTT. Its translation is CAWSVTGYTEAFF.

The CDR3 bases are TGTGCCAGCAAAAACCCCGGAGGAGGGAATGGCTACACCTTC. Protein sequence: CASKNPGGGNGYTF. The rearrangement links TRBV6-5 to TRBJ1-2; D is ambiguous. The germline V gene has CDR1 MNHEY and CDR2 SVGAGI. This CDR3 has 14 amino acids. V was pared by 7 bases and J by 6 bases, with 18 bases between.

The chain joins TRBV3-1 (or the pseudogene TRBV3-2) to TRBJ2-2; D is unclear. Between the trimmed V and J ends, which lost 1 base and 1 base, there was a span of 13 bases. CDR3 size: 17 residues. Per germline, CDR1 LGHDT and CDR2 YNNKEL (reference sequence). Written as DNA, the CDR3 is TGTGCCAGCAGCCAAGGAGAGCTTCTGAGGAACACCGGGGAGCTGTTTTTT. It yields the protein CASSQGELLRNTGELFF.